The 10 T cell receptor beta chains below come from one sample, sequenced in a study of T cell responses to AZD1222 COVID-19 vaccine. Here immunoSEQ multiplex PCR was the method, and the copy in TCRdb shows in-frame clones only, minus some. The sample holds about 76,000 clones, around nine tenths seen once. The sequenced sample was peripheral blood, obtained on day 0 of AZD1222 vaccination. Receptor source: an adult in good health.

The rearrangement uses TRBV28 and TRBJ1-1; D gene uncertain. CDR1 and CDR2 from the germline V gene are MDHEN and SYDVKM. The ends were cut back, 7 bases at V and 1 base at J, with 7 bases in the middle. The CDR3 has 12 amino acids. In nucleotides, the CDR3 is TGTGCCAGCACCACAGCGAACACTGAAGCTTTCTTT. Its protein is CASTTANTEAFF.

The chain links TRBV19 to TRBJ1-2; D is unclear. This CDR3 is built from 11 residues. Trimming removed 5 bases at V and 8 bases at J, with 9 bases between. In germline, CDR1 is LNHDA, CDR2 SQIVND (reference sequence). The CDR3 is CASSASLGYTF. CDR3 nucleotides: TGTGCCAGTAGTGCCTCGCTGGGCTACACCTTC.

The V and J genes are TRBV25-1 and TRBJ1-5; tentatively, D is TRBD1 (6 bases). Germline V lookup: CDR1 MGHDK, CDR2 SYGVNS. V lost 4 bases and J 7 bases, leaving 20 bases between the germline ends. The CDR3 extends over 16 amino acids. The DNA for the CDR3 is TGTGCCAGCAGTGCCCATAGAGACAGGCTGCCGCAGCCCCAGCATTTT. It is translated as CASSAHRDRLPQPQHF. The full variable domain, rest sourced from reference TRBV25-1 and TRBJ1-5, is EADIYQTPRYLVIGTGKKITLECSQTMGHDKMYWYQQDPGMELHLIHYSYGVNSTEKGDLSSESTVSRIRTEHFPLTLESARPSHTSQYLCASSAHRDRLPQPQHFGDGTRLSIL.

J is TRBJ1-2 and V is TRBV19, with TRBD1 matching 10 bases. The germline V gene encodes CDR1 LNHDA and CDR2 SQIVND (reference sequence). This CDR3 region has 15 residues. V lost 7 bases, J lost 5 bases, and 10 bases stayed unmatched. CDR3 nucleotide sequence: TGTGCCAGTACCTCCCGGGACAGGGGTGGGTATGGCTACACCTTC. Encoded protein: CASTSRDRGGYGYTF.

The gene calls are TRBV6-4 and TRBJ2-1, with 10 bases fitting TRBD2. Germline CDR1 MRHNA, CDR2 SNTAGT. The V segment lost 6 bases and the J segment 8 bases; nucleotides outside the gene matches: 10. This CDR3 is 15 amino acids long. Written as DNA, the CDR3 is TGTGCCAGCAGCGAGCGGGAGGGCCTTGAGGATGAGCAGTTCTTC. This codes for CASSEREGLEDEQFF.

V and J are TRBV25-1 and TRBJ1-4; 8 bases align to TRBD1. Germline CDR1 MGHDK, CDR2 SYGVNS. V was pared by 2 bases and J by 8 bases, with 7 bases of the junction left unmatched. The CDR3 is 15 residues long. Here the CDR3 reads CASSEPGQVPEKLFF. The CDR3 nucleotides are TGTGCCAGCAGTGAACCGGGACAGGTACCCGAAAAACTGTTTTTT.

The chain recombines TRBV2 with TRBJ1-2; D is possibly TRBD1 (5 bases). The CDR3 extends over 13 amino acids. The germline V gene encodes CDR1 SNHLY and CDR2 FYNNEI. The V end lost 2 bases, the J end lost 8 bases, and 12 bases lay between the germline ends. The CDR3 DNA is TGTGCCAGCAGTGAAACTATGGGGGGAGGCTACACCTTC. It translates to CASSETMGGGYTF. The complete variable domain, with remaining parts taken from reference TRBV2 and TRBJ1-2, reads EPEVTQTPSHQVTQMGQEVILRCVPISNHLYFYWYRQILGQKVEFLVSFYNNEISEKSEIFDDQFSVERPDGSNFTLKIRSTKLEDSAMYFCASSETMGGGYTFGSGTRLTVV.

This clone came up a few times. The chain has TRBV7-2 and TRBJ2-1, with D possibly being TRBD2 (6 bases). The CDR3 has 17 residues. Germline CDR1 is SGHTA and CDR2 is FQGNSA. Trimming stripped 1 base from V and 6 bases from J, with 19 bases between. CDR3 loop: CASSLGVNERVLNEQFF. The CDR3 bases are TGTGCCAGCAGCTTAGGGGTCAACGAGCGGGTTCTCAATGAGCAGTTCTTC.

V and J are TRBV6-5 and TRBJ1-1, with no clear D. The CDR3 runs 15 residues. V gave up 0 bases and J gave up 1 base, with 9 bases separating them. CDR1 and CDR2 from the germline V gene are MNHEY and SVGAGI. The CDR3 DNA sequence: TGTGCCAGCAGTTACTCGAGGTGGCAGAACACTGAAGCTTTCTTT. This translates into CASSYSRWQNTEAFF.

V is TRBV5-1 and J is TRBJ2-5, with D possibly matching TRBD1 (5 bases). CDR3 size: 14 residues. With 0 bases removed from V and 6 bases from J, the gap between germline ends came to 12 bases. CDR1 SGHRS and CDR2 YFSETQ come from the germline V gene. The CDR3 spells CASSLVVDTQTQYF. Written as DNA, the CDR3 is TGCGCCAGCAGCTTGGTCGTGGACACTCAGACCCAGTACTTC.